This TCR beta chain originates from a study of PD-L1 blockade in urothelial cancer. Study-level background: When patients started atezolizumab in about 2014, it was given at 1,200 mg intravenously every 3 weeks. Blood underwent analysis 3 weeks (second dose) and 6 weeks after treatment began.

This clone turned up a few times. Clones were read by immunoSEQ multiplex PCR, and TCRdb kept only the in-frame ones, dropping some. This sample carries 55,000 to 80,000 clones, under 90% of them seen once, and the ten largest clones take 3.2%. The time point here: pretreatment peripheral blood. The germline V gene encodes CDR1 MNHNS and CDR2 SASEGT. V was trimmed by 1 base and J by 2 bases, leaving 11 bases between them. The CDR3 has 15 amino acids. The sample consisted of PBMCs, taken around atezolizumab (anti-PD-L1) treatment. This receptor was identified in a man aged 65 to 79 with urothelial cancer. The V call is TRBV6-1, the J call TRBJ1-1; a weak D match, TRBD1 (5 bases). The CDR3 protein is CASSEGGASNTEAFF. The CDR3 nucleotides are TGTGCCAGCAGTGAAGGTGGGGCTAGTAACACTGAAGCTTTCTTT.